This TCR beta chain emerged from a study of blood T cell repertoires in COVID-19 (dated by TCRdb to 2018 to 2020). For the wider study: The collaborator samples originated in the United States, Italy and Spain and spanned the acute and convalescent phases of COVID-19. The material from the prospective study consisted of cDNA or gDNA derived from T cells, B-cell-depleted T cells, or PBMCs. Deeply sampled blood TCRbeta repertoires from subjects exposed to, actively infected with, or recovered from COVID-19 were included in the dataset. The repertoires were released in a freely available public database meant as a resource for research on the immune response to SARS-CoV-2. The samples were drawn from two sources: the first 160 participants of the ongoing ImmuneRACE study, and approximately 1,300 subjects contributed by 6 global collaborators. A de-identified subject ID, COVID-19 status, age in years and sex were almost always included in the sample metadata. Where available, HLA class I and class II types were taken from metadata supplied by the sample provider and were not determined by assay-based typing.

Details on this clone: The specificity of this receptor is unknown. No base quality information exists; no much larger clone differs at one position.

TCRbeta CDR3 regions were amplified from genomic DNA using the immunoSEQ Assay, a bias-controlled multiplex PCR. For the original study's pipeline: Within the assay, amplification of reference gene primers was used to estimate how many nucleated cells each sample contained. To quantify the absolute abundance of each unique TCRbeta CDR3 rearrangement, sequence reads were collapsed and filtered. For each sample, productive Simpson clonality was calculated by taking the square root of Simpson's diversity index across productive rearrangements. TCRdb limited this immuneACCESS table to in-frame rearrangements with V and J called. A share of clones is missing; checked studies link under half to unresolved V genes, and the rest is unexplained. Clonal size and the V and J genes are those of that table, whereas D and trimming came from the DNA. For this sample there are approximately 120,000 clones; around nine tenths appear just once. The ten largest clonotypes hold around 1.9% of the sample.

One collaborating source in Seattle enrolled patients during active infection and followed them longitudinally through the course of disease. The collaborating institutions used their own protocols to collect whole blood in K2EDTA tubes. For TCRbeta analysis, collaborators shipped samples in one of three forms: frozen whole blood, isolated PBMCs, or DNA extracted from either of those sample types. Paper-wide results and their limitations: The quantity of clinical and demographic metadata differed by source and by participant and was supplied without curation.

Sequencing used peripheral blood. This clonotype originated in a middle-aged man with COVID-19, enrolled during active disease.

The CDR3 corresponds to CASSIPRTPYNEQFF. The bases are TGTGCCAGTAGTATCCCAAGGACTCCGTACAATGAGCAGTTCTTC. The chain was built from TRBV19 and TRBJ2-1; the D region possibly corresponds to TRBD2 (5 bases align). The germline V gene encodes CDR1 LNHDA and CDR2 SQIVND (reference sequence). Between the V and J ends, shortened by 3 bases and 4 bases respectively, the junction contains 13 bases. Measured from the cysteine to the phenylalanine, the CDR3 is 15 residues long. The DNA shown is the 45-base CDR3, in frame from base 1.